These 17 T cell receptor beta chains came from one sample sequenced in a study of CD4+ T cells in melanoma. Clones were read by immunoSEQ multiplex PCR, and TCRdb kept only the in-frame ones, dropping some. The sample shows roughly 140,000 clones, about 93% of them seen only once. The receptor source for this set is a human donor with melanoma.

The rearrangement joins TRBV7-9 to TRBJ2-3; 14 bases align to TRBD2. CDR3 size: 16 residues. Trimming at V came to 7 bases and at J to 5 bases, leaving 8 bases not matched to a gene. The V gene's germline CDR1 is SEHNR and CDR2 FQNEAQ (reference sequence). In nucleotides, the CDR3 is TGTGCCAGCATGGCCGCGACTAGCGGGAGGGGAGATACGCAGTATTTT. Amino acid sequence: CASMAATSGRGDTQYF.

This chain uses TRBV2 with TRBJ2-1; D call uncertain. Trimming took off 4 bases at V and 0 bases at J, with 4 bases between the two ends. CDR1 and CDR2 from the germline V gene are SNHLY and FYNNEI. The CDR3 covers 13 residues. CDR3 coding DNA: TGTGCCAGCAGTGCCTCCTCCTACAATGAGCAGTTCTTC. Its protein is CASSASSYNEQFF.

This chain uses TRBV15 with TRBJ2-1; TRBD2 agrees at 9 bases. V shed 0 bases and J 8 bases; nucleotides not matched to a gene: 8. The germline V gene has CDR1 LNHNV and CDR2 YYDKDF (reference sequence). The CDR3 runs to 16 residues. The CDR3 nucleotides read TGTGCCACCAGCAGAGATCTGCGGGGGGGCCGCTATGAGCAGTTCTTC. It translates to CATSRDLRGGRYEQFF.

The chain links TRBV6-6 to TRBJ1-2; D ambiguous. Trimming left V 3 bases short and J 2 bases short, with 13 bases between. Germline-derived CDR1 and CDR2 are MNHNY and SVGAGI (reference sequence). This CDR3 comprises 15 residues. CDR3 sequence reads: CASSYPSGENYGYTF. As DNA, the CDR3 is TGTGCCAGCAGTTATCCATCTGGCGAGAACTATGGCTACACCTTC.

The chain combines TRBV12-2 with TRBJ2-4; the DNA was not compared with TRBD1, the D call given in the table. TRBV12-2 is termed a pseudogene. The CDR3 sequence is 18 residues long. As DNA, the CDR3 is TGTGCAAGTCGCAAACCCCGGACAGGGACTACGGCCAAAAACATTCAGTACTTC. It encodes CASRKPRTGTTAKNIQYF.

The gene calls are TRBV12-5 and TRBJ1-1; TRBD1 matches 11 bases. Looked up from germline, CDR1 is LGHNT and CDR2 is FRNRAP. V lost 9 bases, J lost 0 bases, and 21 bases stayed unmatched. CDR3 length equals 20 residues. The CDR3 nucleotides read TGTGCTAGCGGATCCGTGGACAGGGGGCTAAGCCGTCGAATGAACACTGAAGCTTTCTTT. Protein sequence: CASGSVDRGLSRRMNTEAFF.

The chain links TRBV7-2 to TRBJ1-6; D call uncertain. Trimming removed 2 bases at V and 12 bases at J, with 14 bases between. Germline values: CDR1 SGHTA, CDR2 FQGNSA. The CDR3 consists of 14 residues. The CDR3: CASSLNYSVRPLHF. CDR3 nucleotide sequence: TGTGCCAGCAGCTTAAATTACTCCGTGAGACCCCTCCACTTT.

V is TRBV7-9 and J is TRBJ2-3, with D perhaps matching TRBD2 (6 bases). Trimming left V 5 bases short and J 3 bases short, with 15 bases between. Germline values: CDR1 SEHNR, CDR2 FQNEAQ (reference sequence). The CDR3 loop spans 15 amino acids. The CDR3 spells CASSLTSFGTDTQYF. For the CDR3, the DNA is TGTGCCAGCAGCCTCACTAGCTTCGGTACAGATACGCAGTATTTT. Full variable domain (missing parts from reference TRBV7-9 and TRBJ2-3): DTGVSQNPRHKITKRGQNVTFRCDPISEHNRLYWYRQTLGQGPEFLTYFQNEAQLEKSRLLSDRFSAERPKGSFSTLEIQRTEQGDSAMYLCASSLTSFGTDTQYFGPGTRLTVL.

For this clone: Additional DNA sequences in this sample encode the identical CDR3. The chain employs TRBV19 and TRBJ2-6, with D unclear. V dropped 3 bases and J dropped 1 base, with 7 bases sitting between them. The germline V gene encodes CDR1 LNHDA and CDR2 SQIVND (reference sequence). The CDR3 totals 15 residues. CDR3 region: CASSILGSGANVLTF. As DNA, the CDR3 is TGTGCCAGTAGTATCCTCGGGTCTGGGGCCAACGTCCTGACTTTC.

To note about this clone: The junction does not match germline at one end; this may be a read error. The genes are TRBV7-3 and TRBJ1-2; possible D gene TRBD1, 6 bases. The CDR3 is 15 amino acids. CDR1 is SGHTA and CDR2 is FQGTGA in the germline V gene. Here the CDR3 DNA reads TGTGCCAGCAGCTTAAATAGGGGGACGGCGAGCGTGGAGCTCTTC. Translating it yields CASSLNRGTASVELF.

The chain has TRBV5-8 and TRBJ1-6; D not resolved. The V end was cut by 2 bases, the J end by 6 bases, with 6 bases between. This CDR3 is built from 13 residues. Per germline, CDR1 SGHTS and CDR2 YDEGEE. In nucleotides, the CDR3 is TGTGCCAGCAGCTTTCGGAGTAATTCACCCCTCCACTTT. Translation: CASSFRSNSPLHF.

The genes are TRBV6-1 and TRBJ2-7; unclear D gene. Germline-derived CDR1 and CDR2 are MNHNS and SASEGT. The V and J ends lost 8 bases and 2 bases respectively, with 19 bases between them. The CDR3 loop spans 15 amino acids. CDR3 loop: CASLPGKTLTYEQYF. The CDR3, as DNA: TGTGCCAGCTTACCCGGAAAGACACTGACCTACGAGCAGTACTTC.

This chain uses TRBV7-3 with TRBJ1-1; TRBD1 matches at 7 bases. Unmatched junction bases numbered 1, after V lost 6 bases and J lost 0 bases. The CDR3 has 13 residues. The germline V gene encodes CDR1 SGHTA and CDR2 FQGTGA. Here the CDR3 DNA reads TGTGCCAGCAGGGGACAGATGAACACTGAAGCTTTCTTT. Translating it yields CASRGQMNTEAFF.

The rearrangement uses TRBV7-3 and TRBJ1-1; D is possibly TRBD1 (6 bases). Germline CDR1 is SGHTA and CDR2 is FQGTGA. V lost 0 bases to trimming and J lost 8 bases, with 13 bases between them. The CDR3 sequence is 14 residues long. The CDR3 DNA sequence: TGTGCCAGCAGCTTAACTGGGATACAGGGAGAAGCTTTCTTT. Translation: CASSLTGIQGEAFF. The full variable domain, in which reference TRBV7-3 and TRBJ1-1 provide the parts outside the CDR3, is GAGVSQTPSNKVTEKGKYVELRCDPISGHTALYWYRQSLGQGPEFLIYFQGTGAADDSGLPNDRFFAVRPEGSVSTLKIQRTERGDSAVYLCASSLTGIQGEAFFGQGTRLTVV.

The chain is built from TRBV9 and TRBJ2-5; unclear D gene. The ends were cut back, 0 bases at V and 0 bases at J, with 15 bases in the middle. The CDR3 is made up of 17 amino acids. Germline CDR1 and CDR2: SGDLS and YYNGEE. CDR3 residues: CASSVGPAAAYQETQYF. The CDR3 DNA reads TGTGCCAGCAGCGTAGGGCCCGCGGCAGCGTACCAAGAGACCCAGTACTTC.

The rearrangement uses TRBV10-2 and TRBJ2-1; D is ambiguous. The V and J ends lost 6 bases and 2 bases respectively, with 20 bases between them. This CDR3 is built from 17 residues. The V gene's germline CDR1 is WSHSY and CDR2 SAAADI. The CDR3 nucleotides are TGCGCCAGCAGGGCCCCAAGGGCAGGCGGAACCTACAATGAGCAGTTCTTC. Protein product: CASRAPRAGGTYNEQFF.

The J gene is TRBJ2-3, the V gene TRBV5-1; TRBD2 aligns across 11 bases. There are 16 residues in the CDR3. CDR1 and CDR2 from the germline V gene are SGHRS and YFSETQ. J gave up 5 bases and V 0 bases, and 5 bases lay outside the gene matches. DNA for the CDR3: TGCGCCAGCAGCTTGGGAGGACTAGCGGGTCAAGATACGCAGTATTTT. Encoded protein: CASSLGGLAGQDTQYF.